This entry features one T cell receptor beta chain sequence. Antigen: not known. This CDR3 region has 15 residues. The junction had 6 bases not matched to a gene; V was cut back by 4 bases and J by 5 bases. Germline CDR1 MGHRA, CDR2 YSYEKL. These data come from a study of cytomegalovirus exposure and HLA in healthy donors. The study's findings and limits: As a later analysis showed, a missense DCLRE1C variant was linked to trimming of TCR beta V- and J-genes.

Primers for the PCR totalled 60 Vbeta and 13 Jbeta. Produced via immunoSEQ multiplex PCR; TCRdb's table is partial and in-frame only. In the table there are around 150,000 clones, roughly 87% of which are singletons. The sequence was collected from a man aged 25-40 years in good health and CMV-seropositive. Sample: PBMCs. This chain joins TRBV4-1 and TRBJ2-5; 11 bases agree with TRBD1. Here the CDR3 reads CASSRDRGVTETQYF. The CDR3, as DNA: TGCGCCAGCAGCCGGGACAGGGGGGTCACGGAGACCCAGTACTTC.